One sample yielded the 10 T cell receptor beta chains listed below, sequenced in a study of early T cells in non-severe SARS-CoV-2 infection. One entry per CDR3 protein results from TCRdb running MiXCR on the 5' RACE reads. The data show under 35,000 distinct CDR3 sequences, with around 5% seen just once and roughly 22% held by the top ten. The sequenced material came from whole blood. Source of these receptors: an adult who was a healthcare worker with PCR-confirmed SARS-CoV-2 infection or an uninfected control (not recorded which).

This clonotype was detected ten times or more. The gene calls are TRBV7-9 and TRBJ2-6; D might be TRBD2 (5 bases). The CDR3 runs to 15 residues. Per the germline V gene, CDR1 is SEHNR and CDR2 is FQNEAQ (reference sequence). The V end lost 10 bases, the J end lost 0 bases, and 13 bases lay between the germline ends. CDR3 DNA sequence: TGTGCCAACCAGGCGGGTTTCTCTGGGGCCAACGTCCTGACTTTC. Translating gives CANQAGFSGANVLTF.

There are many counts of this clonotype. The chain carries TRBV28 and TRBJ2-7, with 8 positions matching TRBD2. Germline loops: CDR1 MDHEN, CDR2 SYDVKM. This CDR3 comprises 16 residues. J was trimmed by 2 bases and V by 1 base; bases with no gene match: 7. CDR3 DNA: TGTGCCAGCAGTTTATTTACTAGCGGAGACGCCTACGAGCAGTACTTC. Translation gives CASSLFTSGDAYEQYF.

Many counts were recorded for this clonotype. The gene calls are TRBV19 and TRBJ1-4; tentative D call: TRBD1 (5 bases). V was pared by 4 bases and J by 0 bases, with 12 bases between. Germline V lookup: CDR1 LNHDA, CDR2 SQIVND (reference sequence). This CDR3 region has 16 residues. The CDR3, as DNA: TGTGCCAGTAGTAATCAGGGTACAACAACTAATGAAAAACTGTTTTTT. This sequence encodes CASSNQGTTTNEKLFF.

This clonotype was observed many times. This rearrangement joins TRBV7-2 to TRBJ1-1; D is ambiguous. The V gene lost 4 bases and the J gene lost 8 bases, with 11 bases spanning the gap. The CDR3 length is 12 residues. Germline loops: CDR1 SGHTA, CDR2 FQGNSA. The CDR3 region is CASSSNREEAFF. CDR3 sequence (DNA): TGTGCCAGCAGCTCTAACCGGGAAGAAGCTTTCTTT.

The table lists this clonotype with a few counts. The chain carries TRBV10-3 and TRBJ2-3; D unresolved. CDR1 and CDR2 (germline): ENHRY, SYGVKD. Deletions cut 4 bases from V and 4 bases from J, with 9 bases between. The length of the CDR3 is 13 residues. The CDR3 nucleotides read TGTGCCATCAGTGGGGTAGGTGCAGATACGCAGTATTTT. As protein: CAISGVGADTQYF.

This chain joins TRBV19 and TRBJ2-7; D is possibly TRBD2 (5 bases). The CDR3 sequence is 16 residues long. Per germline, CDR1 LNHDA and CDR2 SQIVND (reference sequence). V lost 5 bases and J lost 2, with 19 bases in between. This CDR3 is CASSSAGGPGPYEQYF. Here the CDR3 DNA reads TGTGCCAGTAGTTCAGCTGGAGGACCTGGTCCCTACGAGCAGTACTTC.

This clonotype was seen ten or more times. The J gene is TRBJ1-1, the V gene TRBV20-1; a possible D gene is TRBD1 (6 bases). This CDR3 comprises 16 residues. The V end lost 0 bases, the J end lost 7 bases, and 21 bases lay between the germline ends. The germline V gene encodes CDR1 DFQATT and CDR2 SNEGSKA (reference sequence). CDR3 bases: TGCAGTGCTAGAGATCCACGCCAGGCCCGGGGACATGAAGCTTTCTTT. This sequence encodes CSARDPRQARGHEAFF.

This clonotype was found many times. The chain recombines TRBV18 with TRBJ1-2; D may be TRBD1 (6 bases). The V end lost 1 base, the J end lost 6 bases, and 18 bases lay between the germline ends. The germline CDR1 and CDR2 sequences are KGHSH and LQKENI. The CDR3 consists of 16 residues. The DNA for the CDR3 is TGTGCCAGCTCACCACGATTTACCCAGGGGCATGATGGCTACACCTTC. Translating it yields CASSPRFTQGHDGYTF.

This clonotype was recorded many times. This chain uses TRBV6-2 or TRBV6-3 with TRBJ1-1; TRBD1 aligns across 8 bases. The V and J ends lost 2 bases and 5 bases, in that order; junction bases with no gene match: 7. The CDR3 totals 15 residues. Germline CDR1 reads MNHEY; CDR2 reads SVGEGT. CDR3 coding DNA: TGTGCCAGCAGTTACCTCGACAGGGGAGGGACTGAAGCTTTCTTT. This sequence encodes CASSYLDRGGTEAFF.

The V call is TRBV5-5, the J call TRBJ2-7, with 9 bases that match TRBD1. The germline V gene encodes CDR1 SGHKS and CDR2 YYEKEE (reference sequence). CDR3 length: 15 residues. The trim removed 0 bases at V and 6 bases at J, leaving 7 bases unmatched. The CDR3, as DNA: TGTGCCAGCAGCTTGGTAGGGACAGGGACGGGCGAGCAGTACTTC. Amino acids: CASSLVGTGTGEQYF.